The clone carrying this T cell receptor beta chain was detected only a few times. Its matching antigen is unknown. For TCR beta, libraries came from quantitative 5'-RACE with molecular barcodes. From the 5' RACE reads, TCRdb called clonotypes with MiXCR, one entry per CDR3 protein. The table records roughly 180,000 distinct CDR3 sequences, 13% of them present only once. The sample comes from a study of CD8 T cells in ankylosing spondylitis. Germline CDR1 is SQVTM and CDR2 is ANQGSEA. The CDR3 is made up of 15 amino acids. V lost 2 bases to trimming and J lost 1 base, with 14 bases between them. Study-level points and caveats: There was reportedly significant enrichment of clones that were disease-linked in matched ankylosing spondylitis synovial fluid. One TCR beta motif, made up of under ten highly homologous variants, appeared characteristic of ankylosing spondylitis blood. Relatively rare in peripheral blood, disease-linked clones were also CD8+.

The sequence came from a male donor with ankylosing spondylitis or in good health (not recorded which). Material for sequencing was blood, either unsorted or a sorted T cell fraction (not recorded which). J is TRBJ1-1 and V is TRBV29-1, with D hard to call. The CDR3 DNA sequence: TGCAGCGTTGAAAAGGTGAAAGGGTCGAACACTGAAGCTTTCTTT. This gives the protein CSVEKVKGSNTEAFF.